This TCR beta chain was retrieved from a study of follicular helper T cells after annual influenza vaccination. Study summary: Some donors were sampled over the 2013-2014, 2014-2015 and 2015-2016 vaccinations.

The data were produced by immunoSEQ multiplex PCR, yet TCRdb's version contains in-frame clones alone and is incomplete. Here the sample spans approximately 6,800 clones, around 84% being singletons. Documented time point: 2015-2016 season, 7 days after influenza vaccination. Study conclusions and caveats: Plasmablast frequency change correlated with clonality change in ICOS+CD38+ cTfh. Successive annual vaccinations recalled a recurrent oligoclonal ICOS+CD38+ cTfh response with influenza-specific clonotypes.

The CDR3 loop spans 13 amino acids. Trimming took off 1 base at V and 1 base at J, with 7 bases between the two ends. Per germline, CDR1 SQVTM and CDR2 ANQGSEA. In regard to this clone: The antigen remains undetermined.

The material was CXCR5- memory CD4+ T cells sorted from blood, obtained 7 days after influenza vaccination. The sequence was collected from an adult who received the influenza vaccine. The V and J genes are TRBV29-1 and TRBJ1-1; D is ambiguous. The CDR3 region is CSVEVRQNTEAFF. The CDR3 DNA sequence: TGCAGCGTTGAAGTTCGACAGAACACTGAAGCTTTCTTT. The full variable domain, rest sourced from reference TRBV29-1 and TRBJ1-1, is SAVISQKPSRDICQRGTSLTIQCQVDSQVTMMFWYRQQPGQSLTLIATANQGSEATYESGFVIDKFPISRPNLTFSTLTVSNMSPEDSSIYLCSVEVRQNTEAFFGQGTRLTVV.